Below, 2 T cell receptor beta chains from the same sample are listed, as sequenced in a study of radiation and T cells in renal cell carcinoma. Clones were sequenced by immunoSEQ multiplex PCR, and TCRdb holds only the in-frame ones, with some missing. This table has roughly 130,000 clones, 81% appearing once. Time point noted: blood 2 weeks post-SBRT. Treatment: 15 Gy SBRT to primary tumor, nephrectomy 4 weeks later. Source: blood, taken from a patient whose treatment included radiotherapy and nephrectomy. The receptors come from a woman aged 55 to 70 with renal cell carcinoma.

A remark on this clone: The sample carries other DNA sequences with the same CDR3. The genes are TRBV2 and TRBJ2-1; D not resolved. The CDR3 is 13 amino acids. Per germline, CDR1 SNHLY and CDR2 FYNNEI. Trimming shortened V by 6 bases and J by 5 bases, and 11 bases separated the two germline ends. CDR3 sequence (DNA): TGTGCCAGCAGGGAGTTGATTCACAATGAGCAGTTCTTC. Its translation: CASRELIHNEQFF.

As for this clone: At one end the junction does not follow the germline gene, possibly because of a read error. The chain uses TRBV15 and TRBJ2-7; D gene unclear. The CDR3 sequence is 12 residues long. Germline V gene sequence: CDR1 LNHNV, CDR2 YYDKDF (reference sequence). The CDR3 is CTTSIGYYEQYF. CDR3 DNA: TGTACCACCAGCATAGGTTACTACGAGCAGTACTTC.